This T cell receptor (beta chain) originates from a study of OX40 agonist ivuxolimab in advanced cancers. Points from the study as a whole: Researchers did not establish what antigens the expanded peripheral T cells target.

About this clone: Its antigen remains unknown.

Using immunoSEQ multiplex PCR, the repertoire was profiled, and TCRdb retains in-frame clones only, with some absent. The table has about 35,000 clones, around 93% seen once. V was shortened by 2 bases and J by 0 bases, with 5 bases between the two germline ends. This CDR3 has 15 amino acids. Germline CDR1 reads LNHDA; CDR2 reads SQIVND (reference sequence). This TCR derives from an adult with an advanced solid tumor such as melanoma, head and neck, liver or kidney cancer. The chain has TRBV19 and TRBJ2-6; D unclear. Material: CD4+ or CD8+ T cells sorted from blood, obtained in a trial of the OX40 agonist ivuxolimab. The CDR3, as DNA: TGTGCCAGTAGTATAATTTTCTCTGGGGCCAACGTCCTGACTTTC. This sequence encodes CASSIIFSGANVLTF.